This T cell receptor beta chain came from a study of blood T cell repertoires in COVID-19. The CDR3 sequence is 15 residues long. Germline values: CDR1 MDHEN, CDR2 SYDVKM. V was pared by 5 bases and J by 5 bases, with 2 bases of the junction left unmatched. Original analysis: Researchers report that nucleated cell counts were estimated from reference gene primer amplification. Clones were sequenced by immunoSEQ multiplex PCR, and TCRdb holds only the in-frame ones, with some missing. D and trimming were read from the DNA, whereas the V and J calls and clone size are those reported in that table. The sample has about 54,000 clones, roughly 87% seen once.

The TCR sequence derives from a man between 40 and 49 years old with COVID-19, enrolled during active disease. The sequenced sample consisted of peripheral blood. This rearrangement joins TRBV28 to TRBJ2-2; 13 positions match TRBD2. In DNA, the CDR3 is TGTGCCAGCAGTCTACTAGCGGGGGGGACCGGGGAGCTGTTTTTT. This encodes CASSLLAGGTGELFF. The variable domain in full, with the rest retrieved from reference TRBV28 and TRBJ2-2, is DVKVTQSSRYLVKRTGEKVFLECVQDMDHENMFWYRQDPGLGLRLIYFSYDVKMKEKGDIPEGYSVSREKKERFSLILESASTNQTSMYLCASSLLAGGTGELFFGEGSRLTVL.